This record looks at one T cell receptor beta chain sequence and its context. This specimen belongs to a study of blood T cell repertoires in COVID-19. About the study: Researchers got acute and convalescent COVID-19 samples from the United States, Italy and Spain. From T cells, B-cell-depleted T cells, or PBMCs came the material, which was cDNA or gDNA.

This CDR3 is 17 amino acids long. The trim removed 0 bases at V and 4 bases at J, leaving 7 bases unmatched. Looked up from germline, CDR1 is SGDLS and CDR2 is YYNGEE. Authors' analysis steps: Reference gene primer amplification yielded estimated nucleated cell counts. Produced via immunoSEQ multiplex PCR; TCRdb's table is partial and in-frame only. V and J calls and clone size follow that table, whereas D and trimming were derived from the DNA. The sample has 85,000 to 120,000 clones; 70% to 85% are singletons. The clonotype originates from a man between 60 and 75 years old with active or convalescent COVID-19. Source material: peripheral blood. The V call is TRBV9, the J call TRBJ1-1; TRBD1 agrees at 12 bases. In DNA form, the CDR3 reads TGTGCCAGCAGCGTAGGAGAGGGGACAGGGGGCGTCACTGAAGCTTTCTTT. Amino acid sequence: CASSVGEGTGGVTEAFF.